This TCR beta chain came from a study of blood T cells in healthy people across ages. The overall study: About one barcoded beta molecule was captured per two T cells (by template switching). Study conclusions and caveats: Older age went with lower TCR beta diversity per million T cells, in a roughly linear way. More naive CD4+ cells and higher diversity were found in long-lived than in aged donors.

The ends lost 1 base at V and 1 base at J; junction bases unmatched: 3. Germline values: CDR1 SGHRS, CDR2 YFSETQ. CDR3 size: 16 residues. Per-sample PBMC isolation yielded at least 6 million cells. As regards this clonotype: Its matching antigen is unknown.

It was with a sample-barcoded 5' primer and a J-beta primer mix that a second PCR of roughly 6 to 12 cycles was run. TCRdb re-called the 5' RACE reads with MiXCR, one entry per CDR3 protein. Of some 1.7 million distinct CDR3 sequences listed, 25% to 30% are singletons. The sequence was obtained from a woman in her thirties in good health. The material sequenced was blood. The rearrangement links TRBV5-1 to TRBJ2-2; 8 bases line up with TRBD2. This CDR3 reads CASSLRLAGNTGELFF. The CDR3 DNA reads TGCGCCAGCAGCTTGAGGCTAGCGGGGAACACCGGGGAGCTGTTTTTT.